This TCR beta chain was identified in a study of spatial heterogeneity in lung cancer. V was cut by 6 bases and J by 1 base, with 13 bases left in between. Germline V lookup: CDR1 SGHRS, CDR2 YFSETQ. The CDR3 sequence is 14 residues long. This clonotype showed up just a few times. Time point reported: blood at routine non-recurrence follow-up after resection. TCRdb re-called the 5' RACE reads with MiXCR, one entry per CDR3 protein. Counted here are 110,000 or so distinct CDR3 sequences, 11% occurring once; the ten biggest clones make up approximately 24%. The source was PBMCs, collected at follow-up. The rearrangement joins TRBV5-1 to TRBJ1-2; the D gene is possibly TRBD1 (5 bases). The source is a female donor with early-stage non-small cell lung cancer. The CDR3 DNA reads TGCGCCAGCAACCAACCGGGACGTAACTATGGCTACACCTTC. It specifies CASNQPGRNYGYTF.